The text below deals with one T cell receptor (beta chain). The data derive from a study of cytomegalovirus exposure and HLA in healthy donors. Use of 60 Vbeta and 13 Jbeta primers characterized the PCR. Produced via immunoSEQ multiplex PCR; TCRdb's table is partial and in-frame only. The sample has 85,000 to 130,000 clones; about 77% are singletons. Germline lookup yields CDR1 LGHNA and CDR2 YNFKEQ. This CDR3 is built from 16 residues. V lost 0 bases, J lost 5 bases, and 15 bases lay in between. The rearrangement links TRBV4-2 to TRBJ2-3; D unresolved. The clonotype was recovered from a woman aged 45-60 years in good health and CMV-seropositive. The material sequenced was PBMCs. The CDR3 sequence: CASSQDPYSGIDTQYF. CDR3 sequence (DNA): TGTGCCAGCAGCCAAGATCCTTATTCGGGTATAGATACGCAGTATTTT.